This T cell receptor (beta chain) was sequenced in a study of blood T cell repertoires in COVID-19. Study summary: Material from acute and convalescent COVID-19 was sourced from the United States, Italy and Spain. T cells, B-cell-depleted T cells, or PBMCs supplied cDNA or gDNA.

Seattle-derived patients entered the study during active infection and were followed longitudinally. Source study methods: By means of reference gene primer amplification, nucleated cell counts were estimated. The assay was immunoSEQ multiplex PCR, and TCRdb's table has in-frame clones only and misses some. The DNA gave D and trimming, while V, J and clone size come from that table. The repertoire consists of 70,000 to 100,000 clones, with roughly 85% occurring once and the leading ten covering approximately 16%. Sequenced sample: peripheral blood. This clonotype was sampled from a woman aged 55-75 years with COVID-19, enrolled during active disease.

CDR3 DNA sequence: TGTGCCACCAGTGATTTGGGGGCTCATCGCACAGATACGCAGTATTTT. This sequence encodes CATSDLGAHRTDTQYF. The V gene is TRBV24-1, the J gene TRBJ2-3; D perhaps matches TRBD1 (5 bases). Trimming shortened V by 0 bases and J by 1 base, and 10 bases separated the two germline ends. Per the germline V gene, CDR1 is KGHDR and CDR2 is SFDVKD. The CDR3 is 16 amino acids.